The 30 T cell receptor beta chains presented below share a single source sample, sequenced in a study of CD8+CD57+ T cells in acquired aplastic anemia. TCR beta VDJ and CDR3 profiling used genomic DNA as template. TCRdb recomputed calls from the reads with MiXCR, one row per CDR3 protein. The sample yields about 240,000 distinct CDR3 sequences, around half seen once. Patients chosen for sequencing had CD8+CD57+ cells that had expanded, as shown by flow cytometry. The sequencing sample was made of sorted CD4+, CD8+, or CD8+CD57+ T cells (not recorded which) from PBMCs. The receptors stem from a human donor with aplastic anemia.

This clonotype occurred many times. The chain uses TRBV6-1 and TRBJ2-7, with D perhaps TRBD1 or TRBD2 (5 bases each). The germline V gene has CDR1 MNHNS and CDR2 SASEGT. The CDR3 totals 15 residues. Trimming took off 5 bases at V and 1 base at J, with 15 bases between the two ends. CDR3 in DNA: TGTGCCAGCAGTCCCGCGGACGGGGCTTCCTACGAGCAGTACTTC. Translated: CASSPADGASYEQYF.

V gene TRBV15 combines with J gene TRBJ2-1; TRBD2 matches 12 bases. This CDR3 spans 14 amino acids. Trimming took 3 bases from V and 8 from J; bases not matched to a gene: 2. Per germline, CDR1 LNHNV and CDR2 YYDKDF (reference sequence). The CDR3 region has the DNA TGTGCCACCAGCAGGACTAGCGGGAGCCATGAGCAGTTCTTC. This gives the protein CATSRTSGSHEQFF.

About this clonotype itself: A much larger clone lies a single base off, so this may be a read error. The chain couples TRBV13 to TRBJ2-7, with 9 bases identical to TRBD2. Germline CDR1 is PRHDT and CDR2 is FYEKMQ (reference sequence). The CDR3 has 13 amino acids. J was trimmed by 4 bases and V by 7 bases; bases with no gene match: 5. CDR3 sequence reads: CASTMGLAYEQYF. CDR3 sequence (DNA): TGTGCCAGCACAATGGGACTAGCTTACGAGCAGTACTTC.

The chain couples TRBV5-1 to TRBJ2-1, with TRBD2 matching over 9 bases. J was trimmed by 8 bases and V by 1 base; bases with no gene match: 7. Germline V gene lookup returns CDR1 SGHRS and CDR2 YFSETQ. This CDR3 is 15 amino acids long. The CDR3 here is CASSLSASGVDEQFF. The DNA of the CDR3 is TGCGCCAGCAGCTTGTCGGCTAGCGGGGTGGATGAGCAGTTCTTC.

This clonotype was picked up many times. The rearrangement links TRBV29-1 to TRBJ2-3; TRBD2 aligns across 16 bases. V lost 7 bases and J lost 4; bases outside the gene matches: 5. The CDR3 has 15 residues. CDR1 is SQVTM, CDR2 ANQGSEA, per germline. The CDR3 is CSARGTSGGADTQYF. The CDR3 DNA follows: TGCAGCGCCAGAGGGACTAGCGGGGGGGCAGATACGCAGTATTTT.

This chain connects TRBV2 to TRBJ2-7, with 7 bases identical to TRBD2. The V and J ends lost 8 bases and 5 bases, in that order; junction bases with no gene match: 6. Germline V gene sequence: CDR1 SNHLY, CDR2 FYNNEI. The CDR3 is made up of 12 amino acids. CDR3 loop: CASRGRGNEQYF. The CDR3 nucleotides read TGTGCCAGCCGGGGGAGGGGAAACGAGCAGTACTTC.

This clonotype was seen more than once but under ten times. This chain uses TRBV6-5 with TRBJ2-5; D might be TRBD1 or TRBD2, each matching 5 bases. The CDR3 extends over 14 amino acids. V dropped 5 bases and J dropped 2 bases, with 12 bases sitting between them. Per germline, CDR1 MNHEY and CDR2 SVGAGI. CDR3 protein: CASSTPGPQETQYF. The CDR3 bases are TGTGCCAGCAGTACGCCGGGACCTCAAGAGACCCAGTACTTC.

The chain links TRBV10-3 to TRBJ2-7, with 8 positions matching TRBD2. J gave up 3 bases and V 11 bases, and 6 bases lay outside the gene matches. CDR3 length equals 12 residues. Looked up from germline, CDR1 is ENHRY and CDR2 is SYGVKD. CDR3 residues: CAAKSGSYEQYF. The CDR3 DNA reads TGTGCCGCTAAAAGCGGGAGCTACGAGCAGTACTTC.

CDR3 nucleotide sequence: TGTGCCAGCAGCTCCCCCGGTGTTAGTGTCCGTGAGCAGTTCTTC. Its translation: CASSSPGVSVREQFF. V gene TRBV7-8 combines with J gene TRBJ2-1; D gene unclear. There are 15 residues in the CDR3. Germline assignment: CDR1 SGHVS and CDR2 FQNEAQ. With 4 bases removed from V and 9 bases from J, the gap between germline ends came to 19 bases.

Worth noting for this clonotype: This clone may be a read error of a much larger clone one base away. No conserved phenylalanine or tryptophan ends this CDR3, so it is likely a read error. The chain is built from TRBV3-1 and TRBJ2-7, with D hard to call. Germline CDR1 is LGHDT and CDR2 is YNNKEL (reference sequence). The CDR3 spans 12 residues. The germline V and J ends were trimmed by 4 bases and 6 bases, with 10 bases remaining between them. The CDR3 here is CASSPDAREQYL. DNA for the CDR3: TGTGCCAGCAGCCCAGATGCGCGCGAGCAGTACCTC.

The sample holds many counts of this clonotype. The rearrangement links TRBV12-3 or TRBV12-4 to TRBJ2-6, with D uncertain. V shed 10 bases and J shed 0 bases, with 13 bases lying between them. The CDR3 totals 15 residues. The CDR3 nucleotides read TGTGCCATCTCTGGGAAAAGCTCTGGGGCCAACGTCCTGACTTTC. It translates to CAISGKSSGANVLTF.

About this clonotype itself: A read error may account for a junction end that differs from germline. The chain carries TRBV24-1 and TRBJ2-1; a possible D gene is TRBD2 (5 bases). Looked up from germline, CDR1 is KGHDR and CDR2 is SFDVKD. CDR3 length: 13 residues. The DNA of the CDR3 is TGTGCCAGCAGTACGGGATTTTACAATGAGCAGTTCTTC. The encoded protein is CASSTGFYNEQFF.

The CDR3 nucleotides are TGTGCCACCAGTGATGGCGACAGCCCGCGGGAGACCCAGTACTTC. It yields the protein CATSDGDSPRETQYF. The chain combines TRBV24-1 with TRBJ2-5; D perhaps matches TRBD1 (5 bases). The CDR3 has 15 residues. Germline V CDR1 and CDR2: KGHDR, SFDVKD. Deletions cut 3 bases from V and 5 bases from J, with 15 bases between.

The chain has TRBV7-8 and TRBJ1-2, with 9 bases that match TRBD1. CDR1 is SGHVS, CDR2 FQNEAQ, per germline. V lost 5 bases, J lost 7 bases, and 11 bases stayed unmatched. This CDR3 region has 15 residues. CDR3 protein: CASSPFGTGRTGYTF. CDR3 DNA sequence: TGTGCCAGCAGCCCCTTCGGGACAGGGCGCACTGGCTACACCTTC. Combining the CDR3 with reference TRBV7-8 and TRBJ1-2 gives the whole variable domain GAGVSQSPRYKVAKRGQDVALRCDPISGHVSLFWYQQALGQGPEFLTYFQNEAQLDKSGLPSDRFFAERPEGSVSTLKIQRTQQEDSAVYLCASSPFGTGRTGYTFGSGTRLTVV.

The genes are TRBV19 and TRBJ2-7; 12 bases fit TRBD2. J gave up 4 bases and V 8 bases, and 6 bases lay outside the gene matches. CDR1 LNHDA and CDR2 SQIVND come from the germline V gene (reference sequence). This CDR3 spans 14 amino acids. CDR3 bases: TGTGCCAGTTCTAGCGGGAGGGAGAGGTACGAGCAGTACTTC. This gives the protein CASSSGRERYEQYF.

The rearrangement joins TRBV10-1 to TRBJ2-5; 12 nucleotides align to TRBD1. With 7 bases clipped from V and 6 bases from J, the junction kept 18 bases outside the gene matches. This CDR3 comprises 18 residues. Germline V gene lookup returns CDR1 WNHNN and CDR2 SYGVQD (reference sequence). The CDR3 sequence: CASTTEADGTGGRKTQYF. The CDR3 DNA reads TGCGCCAGCACCACGGAGGCAGACGGGACAGGGGGCAGGAAGACCCAGTACTTC.

This clonotype was found a few times. The rearrangement links TRBV2 to TRBJ1-2; the match to TRBD1 covers 7 bases. This CDR3 spans 12 amino acids. V lost 7 bases to trimming and J lost 2 bases; unmatched junction nucleotides: 1. Germline V gene data show CDR1 as SNHLY and CDR2 as FYNNEI. The CDR3 protein is CASKQGNYGYTF. The CDR3 DNA sequence: TGTGCCAGCAAACAGGGGAACTATGGCTACACCTTC.

Comments on this clonotype: The CDR3 carries no conserved terminal phenylalanine or tryptophan, so it likely arises from a read error. The CDR3 region has the DNA TGTGCCATCACTAGGACAGGGGAGGTCTACGAGCAGTACCTC. It codes for CAITRTGEVYEQYL. V and J are TRBV10-3 and TRBJ2-7; 9 nucleotides align to TRBD1. The germline CDR1 and CDR2 sequences are ENHRY and SYGVKD. Unmatched junction bases numbered 7, after V lost 7 bases and J lost 3 bases. The length of the CDR3 is 14 residues.

This clonotype was seen repeatedly, ten times or more. This rearrangement joins TRBV10-3 to TRBJ2-7, with D perhaps given as TRBD1 or TRBD2 (5 bases each). The CDR3 is made up of 16 amino acids. In germline, CDR1 is ENHRY, CDR2 SYGVKD. V lost 0 bases, J lost 0 bases, and 12 bases lay in between. The CDR3 nucleotides read TGTGCCATCAGTGAGTCTGAGGGACGTAACTCCTACGAGCAGTACTTC. It encodes CAISESEGRNSYEQYF.

This chain connects TRBV20-1 to TRBJ2-7; D is ambiguous. This CDR3 comprises 14 residues. Germline CDR1 and CDR2: DFQATT and SNEGSKA (reference sequence). The V gene lost 3 bases and the J gene lost 5 bases, with 17 bases spanning the gap. CDR3 coding DNA: TGCAGTGCTAGTCGTCAGTCTCTGTTTGACGAGCAGTACTTC. It translates to CSASRQSLFDEQYF.

Note on this clonotype: Just one base apart from a much larger clone, this may be a read error. V and J are TRBV2 and TRBJ2-7; D uncertain. This CDR3 has 16 residues. Trimming removed 0 bases at V and 5 bases at J, with 17 bases between. In germline, CDR1 is SNHLY, CDR2 FYNNEI. CDR3: CASSEAGAEPAHEQYF. The CDR3 DNA sequence: TGTGCCAGCAGTGAAGCCGGCGCGGAGCCGGCCCACGAGCAGTACTTC.

As regards this clonotype: With a much larger clone just one base away, this may be a read error. The rearrangement links TRBV30 to TRBJ1-1; unclear D gene. V lost 3 bases to trimming and J lost 4 bases, with 12 bases between them. CDR3 length equals 13 residues. Germline CDR1 is GTSNPN and CDR2 is SVGIG (reference sequence). The CDR3 nucleotides read TGTGCCTGGAGCGATACCTTGAGCACTGAAGCTTTCTTT. This gives the protein CAWSDTLSTEAFF. The full variable domain, with the rest looked up from reference TRBV30 and TRBJ1-1, is SQTIHQWPATLVQPVGSPLSLECTVEGTSNPNLYWYRQAAGRGLQLLFYSVGIGQISSEVPQNLSASRPQDRQFILSSKKLLLSDSGFYLCAWSDTLSTEAFFGQGTRLTVV.

Regarding this clonotype: The junction does not match germline at one end; this may be a read error. The chain couples TRBV10-1 to TRBJ2-5; TRBD2 matches 7 bases. This CDR3 comprises 18 residues. The V gene's germline CDR1 is WNHNN and CDR2 SYGVQD (reference sequence). In nucleotides, the CDR3 is TGTGCCAGCAGTAAAATATTTTCCCGACCGGGAGGAGGAGAGACCCAGTACTTC. It translates to CASSKIFSRPGGGETQYF.

In regard to this clonotype: This sequence may be a read error, since a much larger clone differs from it by one base. The rearrangement links TRBV12-3 or TRBV12-4 to TRBJ1-4; maybe TRBD1 (6 bases). The CDR3 covers 14 residues. The CDR3 DNA reads as TGTGCCAGCAGCGTGACAGGTTCTGGTGAAAAACTGTCTTTT. It specifies CASSVTGSGEKLSF.

In this sample, this clonotype turned up many times. J is TRBJ1-4 and V is TRBV6-2 or TRBV6-3; D is unresolved. The length of the CDR3 is 13 residues. The germline V and J ends were trimmed by 4 bases and 5 bases, with 8 bases remaining between them. CDR1 MNHEY and CDR2 SVGEGT come from the germline V gene. The CDR3 region has the DNA TGTGCCAGCAGTTCACGGGAGAATGAAAAACTGTTTTTT. Residues: CASSSRENEKLFF.

This chain links TRBV5-1 with TRBJ1-6, with D unclear. The CDR3 is 12 amino acids. Germline CDR1 SGHRS, CDR2 YFSETQ. The CDR3 region has the DNA TGCGTAAGCAGCTTGGGGAATTCACCCCTCCACTTT. Its translation: CVSSLGNSPLHF.

This chain uses TRBV10-3 with TRBJ1-1; D gene ambiguous. CDR1 and CDR2 (germline): ENHRY, SYGVKD. Between the trimmed V and J ends, which lost 3 bases and 3 bases, there was a span of 20 bases. CDR3 length: 17 residues. CDR3 residues: CAISEVSWVGVDTEAFF. CDR3 bases: TGTGCCATCAGTGAAGTAAGCTGGGTAGGCGTCGACACTGAAGCTTTCTTT.

The chain couples TRBV27 to TRBJ2-1, with 9 positions matching TRBD2. The V segment lost 4 bases and the J segment 8 bases; nucleotides outside the gene matches: 9. This CDR3 has 15 amino acids. The V gene's germline CDR1 is MNHEY and CDR2 SMNVEV (reference sequence). CDR3 loop: CASSYGTSWRDEQFF. As DNA, the CDR3 is TGTGCCAGCAGTTACGGGACTAGCTGGAGAGATGAGCAGTTCTTC.

For this clonotype: Because the CDR3 is missing its conserved closing phenylalanine or tryptophan, this is likely a read error. No DNA is shown, since the ends of the CDR3 on it are uncertain; the CDR3 is the one TCRdb lists. This chain links TRBV7-9 with TRBJ2-2; the listed D gene, TRBD1, was not tested against the DNA. The CDR3 comprises 8 residues, both ends counted. Germline assignment: CDR1 SEHNR and CDR2 FQNEAQ (reference sequence). The CDR3 protein is CASRPPGS.

The chain uses TRBV9 and TRBJ1-3; D unresolved. CDR3 length: 14 residues. V was shortened by 3 bases and J by 3 bases, with 10 bases between the two germline ends. Germline V gene lookup returns CDR1 SGDLS and CDR2 YYNGEE. The CDR3 protein is CASSAAVGGNTIYF. CDR3 in DNA: TGTGCCAGCAGCGCAGCGGTAGGTGGAAACACCATATATTTT.